Below, one T cell receptor (beta chain) is given with its context. Its antigen is still unknown. This CDR3 contains 16 residues. Losses at the gene ends were 3 bases for V and 2 bases for J; bases not matched to a gene: 2. Germline CDR1 reads KGHDR; CDR2 reads SFDVKD. The data were obtained in a study of CD8+CD57+ T cells in acquired aplastic anemia. Across the whole study: The average for DNA from sorted CD4+ and CD8+ cells was roughly 3 ug. Notes on the study in general: Approximately 28 CD8+ CDR3 sequences were shared between patients and controls.

Whoever was chosen for sequencing had shown CD8+CD57+ cell expansion by flow cytometry. With no exception, the patients had severe acquired aplastic anemia. CDR3 and TCR beta VDJ profiling relied on a genomic DNA template. MiXCR, run by TCRdb on the reads, gives a single entry per CDR3 protein. Here the sample spans about 150,000 distinct CDR3 sequences, around 52% being singletons. This rearrangement joins TRBV24-1 to TRBJ2-5, with 13 bases lining up with TRBD2. The sample taken for sequencing was sorted CD4+, CD8+, or CD8+CD57+ T cells (not recorded which) from PBMCs. The receptor's source is a human donor with aplastic anemia. The CDR3 bases are TGTGCCACCAGTGATCCGGGACTAGCGGGACAAGAGACCCAGTACTTC. Amino acids: CATSDPGLAGQETQYF.